The TCR beta chain described here comes from a study of cytomegalovirus exposure and HLA in healthy donors (dated by TCRdb to about 2017). For context, the study as a whole: An earlier analysis of approximately 550 of the donors reported about 250 Gb of sequence data and some 100 million unique TCR beta sequences from 150 million to 200 million T cells. About 320 gigabases of sequencing data and roughly 90 million unique TCR sequences were included in an early release covering roughly 600 HLA-typed donors. Among the roughly 430 genotyped donors, around 81% belonged to the genetic ancestry cluster associated with self-reported Caucasian donors. The aim of the study was to test whether cataloging public T cell receptors could identify signatures of past pathogen exposure. The T cell repertoires of several hundred subjects were profiled by immunosequencing and related to cytomegalovirus serostatus. Along with the roughly 670-subject first cohort, a separate validation cohort of 120 different subjects was used. To predict cytomegalovirus infection status, the study brought together high-throughput TCR immunosequencing, statistical association of individual TCRs with disease status, and machine learning. A later analysis re-examined previously published TCR beta repertoires from hundreds of donors and added high-resolution HLA genotyping to investigate patterns of TCR occurrence. Rather than drawing on any new phenotypic data, the later analysis identified candidate immune exposures from TCR beta sequences and the way those sequences occurred across donors. To decide whether each TCR beta V gene segment behaved as functional or pseudogenic, an earlier analysis of approximately 600 of the donors relied on high-throughput TCR beta sequencing. Donor age, sex, ethnicity and CMV serostatus were compiled alongside the repertoire data. In a later genetic analysis, genome-wide SNP genotypes for about three fifths of the roughly 670 donors were used, and that subset was treated as a discovery cohort. All discovery cohort repertoires had been generated using a single sequencing platform. Class I and class II HLA loci were covered by the typing at four-digit resolution. The number of donors typed differed by locus, with 629-630 for A, B, C, DRB1 and DQB1, 522 for DQA1, approximately 580 for DPA1, and around 460 for DPB1. Because of strong linkage in the cohort, roughly 5 DR-DQ haplotypes were treated as single units for association and clustering. Among over 350 genotyped donors of the cohort, an average of 235,054 unique TCR beta nucleotide sequences were sequenced per donor, about a sixth of them non-productive. Overall results and qualifications from the work: Strong co-occurrence of HLA alleles, especially DR and DQ, made assigning TCR associations to individual alleles difficult. HLA typing was unavailable for some donors at each locus, so association tests used only the typed subset. Compared with equally common non-associated chains, HLA-associated TCR beta chains in a later analysis were more clonally expanded and had lower generation probabilities. In a later analysis, most CMV-associated TCR beta chains were found to appear HLA-restricted, with HLA associations seemingly driven largely by CMV exposure. Compared with the approximately 670-donor mean, donors in an Asian-associated ancestry cluster had fewer N-insertions in productive TCRs, according to a later genetic analysis. According to the authors, the approach could potentially be generalized to other disease states and immunological phenotypes. Several of the top co-occurrence clusters appeared to be linked to parvovirus B19, influenza, CMV and Epstein-Barr virus, according to a later analysis. In an earlier analysis of approximately 590 of the donors, most TCR beta V segments appeared in productive rearrangements about 90% or about 30% of the time, broadly matching IMGT annotations. Sequencing depth was assumed to be roughly uniform across donors in the presence/absence analyses, though that assumption may not hold. The study gave a list of some 150 TCR beta chains associated with cytomegalovirus. The only immune exposure information available for the cohort was CMV serostatus. Only TCR beta chains were sequenced in this cohort, and the absence of alpha or paired-chain data limited detectable features. At a false discovery rate of 0.05, a later analysis linked 16,951 TCR beta sequences to specific HLA alleles. The earlier analysis of fewer than 750 of the donors excluded roughly 17 rarely observed V segments, including chromosome 9 orphons, because counts were too low. A later analysis found that TCR association rates varied across HLA loci, with DRB1 alleles showing the most associated TCRs and HLA-C alleles the fewest. Most TCR sequences were seen in very few donors, while some public TCRs were found in many individuals. Three of the identified cytomegalovirus-associated TCR beta chains were confirmed in vitro to be specific for cytomegalovirus antigens. Correlated functional status among segregating V segments might reflect linkage disequilibrium, but an unknown experimental factor could not be ruled out. In a later genetic analysis, a missense DCLRE1C variant was associated with V-gene and J-gene trimming of TCR beta chains, and the association was replicated in an independent cohort. Some IMGT-functional V segments, including TRBV6-2 and TRBV6-3, could not be told apart with the 87-base-pair reads, so those segments were excluded. A further reported finding was that TCR beta sequences accurately predicted the HLA-A and HLA-B alleles for most subjects in the first cohort. A cluster of highly shared sequence variants was judged likely to represent a technical artifact of the sequencing pipeline. Cytomegalovirus status was reported to be diagnosed by the classifier with high specificity and sensitivity in both the original and validation cohorts.

V and J are truncated by 0 bases and 8 bases respectively, leaving an intervening sequence of 12 bases. Reading from cysteine to phenylalanine, the CDR3 counts 14 amino acids. The entry retains the CDR3 DNA only, 42 bases that are in frame from base 1. Sequences SGDLS (CDR1) and YYNGEE (CDR2) are obtained from the germline V gene. Libraries came from the immunoSEQ multiplex PCR assay. A mixture of 60 forward primers for TCR Vbeta segments and 13 reverse primers for TCR Jbeta segments was used in the multiplex PCR. Amplification of the CDR3 region of rearranged TCR beta genes was performed with a multiplex PCR assay on genomic DNA. The amplified TCR beta libraries were sequenced on the Illumina HiSeq System as 87-base-pair reads. The authors processed their data as follows. In a later analysis, some 80 million unique TCR beta chains were counted across the approximately 620 repertoires, and some 10 million of these chains were shared by at least two donors. To remove PCR and sequencing errors, raw reads were error-corrected and collapsed into unique sequences using a nearest-neighbor algorithm that merged closely related sequences. To assign V, D and J gene segments, CDR3 sequences were aligned to IMGT reference sequences. For a sequence to be retained, a match of at least six nucleotides was required to both a V gene segment and a J gene segment. Rearrangements were classified as productive when the CDR3 lacked stop codons and remained in frame with V and J, and all other rearrangements were classified as non-productive. CDR3 was defined according to IMGT convention as the region running from the second conserved V-encoded cysteine to the conserved J-encoded phenylalanine. The earlier analysis of about 590 of the donors excluded sequences that lacked an unambiguous match to a single V gene segment. In an earlier analysis of about 590 of the donors, a V segment was called functional when productive rearrangements were above 56.7%, and segregating when the standard deviation between donors exceeded 5%. To diagnose cytomegalovirus status from the catalog of TCR beta chain sequences, a statistical classification framework was built. A later analysis assigned V and J genes by comparing TCR nucleotide sequences with IMGT/GENE-DB human TR gene sequences. In a later analysis, CDR3 sequences and most-parsimonious VDJ recombination scenarios were assigned using the TCRdist pipeline. A later analysis defined each TCR beta chain by its CDR3 amino acid sequence plus V-gene family, and excluded reads lacking a unique V-gene family. A later analysis removed several hundred highly shared, low-generation-probability nucleotide sequences to deal with suspected cross-contamination and a sequencing artifact. For each public chain, a later analysis derived a clonal expansion index from normalized ranks of inferred template counts within each repertoire. In a later analysis, generation probabilities were computed with a VDJ recombination model fitted to out-of-frame rearrangements, and the resulting probabilities were checked against IGoR. In a later analysis, hypergeometric tests were used to score TCR-TCR, TCR-HLA and TCR-CMV co-occurrence, with a repertoire-size bias correction applied to TCR pairs. To estimate false discovery rates, a later analysis permuted the HLA or CMV assignments 20 times. In a later analysis, co-occurring TCRs were grouped using DBSCAN, with TCRdist sequence similarity added in when clustering inside HLA-allele-positive subsets. Repertoires with fewer than 30,000 or more than 120,000 public chains were left out of co-occurrence clustering, as were about five repertoires with anomalous nucleotide sharing. As stored in TCRdb, this immuneACCESS dataset retains in-frame rearrangements with V and J assigned. A fraction of the clones does not appear; measured against another copy, unresolved V genes explain less than half of the discrepancy, and the remainder lacks a known reason. Clone size and V and J calls were adopted from that table, with D and trimming inferred from the DNA. In all, the sample holds about 150,000 clones, and about 85% of those were seen once. Of the sample, more than 2% is held by the ten largest clones.

Worth noting for this clone: Its specific antigen is unknown. It has no much larger one-base neighbor in the sample; base qualities were not kept.

The cohort consisted of 650 to 850 healthy bone marrow donors. At the time of sampling, every cohort member was nominally healthy, though immune exposures that went unrecorded were likely present. The donor was CMV seronegative and was included in the group of about 350 seronegative cohort members. A peripheral blood sample was collected from each donor, and TCR beta sequencing was performed on peripheral blood mononuclear cells. Genomic DNA was extracted from the blood cell samples with the Qiagen DNeasy Blood Extraction Kit. The origin of this receptor is a woman younger than 35 in good health and CMV-seronegative. The V and J genes are TRBV9 and TRBJ1-5; possibly the D gene is TRBD1, per 5 matching bases. Source material: PBMCs. This receptor has the CDR3 CASSVGQGGEPQHF. The DNA sequence follows: TGTGCCAGCAGCGTAGGGCAGGGAGGGGAGCCCCAGCATTTT.